This TCR beta chain was found in a study of CD4+ T cells in melanoma. This table comes from immunoSEQ multiplex PCR, and its TCRdb copy is limited to in-frame clones, with some not included. Here the sample spans over 130,000 clones, around 90% being singletons. Concerning this clone itself: Its target is not known.

Trimming took off 5 bases at V and 7 bases at J, with 14 bases between the two ends. The CDR3 has 13 amino acids. Germline loops: CDR1 MNHEY, CDR2 SVGAGI. Whole-study results and caveats: Reportedly, melanoma neoantigen-specific CD4+ T cells showed varied differentiation states.

This chain links TRBV6-5 with TRBJ1-1; D unresolved. The receptor was derived from a human donor with melanoma. The CDR3 sequence: CASSPGVLSEAFF. In DNA form, the CDR3 reads TGTGCCAGCAGTCCGGGAGTTTTGAGTGAAGCTTTCTTT.